These 16 T cell receptor beta chains originate from one sample sequenced in a study of T-cell memory formation after mild COVID-19. In TCRdb, the 5' RACE reads were re-called with MiXCR into one record per CDR3 protein. The sample shows nearly 350,000 distinct CDR3 sequences, 13% of them seen only once. The sample comprised PBMCs or a T cell subset sorted from them (not recorded which). The origin of the receptors is a man younger than 30 who had mild COVID-19 (a few samples of this study predate the infection). Cell type and time point are not known.

The chain joins TRBV7-9 to TRBJ1-5; unclear D gene. Trimming left V 3 bases short and J 6 bases short, with 12 bases between. Germline V gene sequence: CDR1 SEHNR, CDR2 FQNEAQ (reference sequence). The CDR3 consists of 14 residues. DNA of the CDR3: TGTGCCAGCAGCTTCAGAATTTCATGTCAGCCCCAGCATTTT. Its protein is CASSFRISCQPQHF.

The chain has TRBV6-5 and TRBJ2-7, with a weak D call TRBD1 (5 bases). Germline loops: CDR1 MNHEY, CDR2 SVGAGI. Trimming cost V 0 bases and J 7 bases, with 10 bases left between them. The CDR3 is 13 amino acids. The CDR3 spells CASSYSRSGEQYV. In nucleotides, the CDR3 is TGTGCCAGCAGTTACTCTCGGTCAGGGGAGCAGTACGTC.

This clonotype was seen ten or more times. The chain links TRBV5-1 to TRBJ1-1, with unresolved D. V was trimmed by 4 bases and J by 1 base, leaving 8 bases between them. The CDR3 is 13 amino acids. Germline loops: CDR1 SGHRS, CDR2 YFSETQ. The CDR3 is CASSGTQNTEAFF. The CDR3 DNA reads as TGCGCCAGCAGCGGAACACAGAACACTGAAGCTTTCTTT. The full variable domain, in which reference TRBV5-1 and TRBJ1-1 provide the parts outside the CDR3, is KAGVTQTPRYLIKTRGQQVTLSCSPISGHRSVSWYQQTPGQGLQFLFEYFSETQRNKGNFPGRFSGRQFSNSRSEMNVSTLELGDSALYLCASSGTQNTEAFFGQGTRLTVV.

CDR3 DNA sequence: TGTGCCAGCAGTGAAGCAACCTTCCCTAACTATGGCTACACCTTC. As protein: CASSEATFPNYGYTF. The genes are TRBV6-1 and TRBJ1-2; unclear D gene. Looked up from germline, CDR1 is MNHNS and CDR2 is SASEGT. V was shortened by 0 bases and J by 0 bases, with 8 bases between the two germline ends. The CDR3 is made up of 15 amino acids.

The rearrangement links TRBV7-3 to TRBJ2-2, with D possibly being TRBD1 (7 bases). Germline V lookup: CDR1 SGHTA, CDR2 FQGTGA. Trimming took off 4 bases at V and 7 bases at J, with 10 bases between the two ends. This CDR3 has 13 residues. In DNA form, the CDR3 reads TGTGCCAGCAGCTCCAGGGGGGACGGGGAGCTGTTTTTT. Its protein is CASSSRGDGELFF.

Many counts were recorded for this clonotype. The chain is built from TRBV4-3 and TRBJ1-4; tentatively, D is TRBD1 (5 bases). Germline V lookup: CDR1 LGHNA, CDR2 YSLEER. The CDR3 spans 14 residues. V was trimmed by 0 bases and J by 13 bases, leaving 15 bases between them. CDR3 DNA sequence: TGCGCCAGCAGCCAAGATCGGGTGGCAGGGAGACTGTTTTTT. It specifies CASSQDRVAGRLFF.

The rearrangement uses TRBV20-1 and TRBJ1-4; a weak D match, TRBD1 (6 bases). Germline V gene lookup returns CDR1 DFQATT and CDR2 SNEGSKA (reference sequence). Trimming took 4 bases from V and 6 from J, leaving 15 bases between them. CDR3 length equals 14 residues. This CDR3 reads CSAKQGLADEKLFF. The CDR3, as DNA: TGCAGTGCTAAACAGGGTTTGGCGGATGAAAAACTGTTTTTT.

This clonotype showed up just a few times. The chain has TRBV7-2 and TRBJ2-2, with D possibly matching TRBD2 (5 bases). This CDR3 spans 16 amino acids. Germline values: CDR1 SGHTA, CDR2 FQGNSA. V lost 3 bases, J lost 5 bases, and 16 bases lay in between. The CDR3 here is CASSFPTGDETGELFF. CDR3 coding DNA: TGTGCCAGCAGCTTCCCCACCGGGGATGAAACCGGGGAGCTGTTTTTT.

This clonotype has only a few counts. The J gene is TRBJ2-2, the V gene TRBV5-1; D is tentatively TRBD1 or TRBD2 (5 bases each). Trimming cost V 4 bases and J 2 bases, with 18 bases left between them. The CDR3 sequence is 17 residues long. CDR1 SGHRS and CDR2 YFSETQ come from the germline V gene. The DNA of the CDR3 is TGCGCCAGCAGCCCCGGGGCCGATTGGGTCAACACCGGGGAGCTGTTTTTT. It encodes CASSPGADWVNTGELFF. The full variable domain, completed using reference TRBV5-1 and TRBJ2-2, is KAGVTQTPRYLIKTRGQQVTLSCSPISGHRSVSWYQQTPGQGLQFLFEYFSETQRNKGNFPGRFSGRQFSNSRSEMNVSTLELGDSALYLCASSPGADWVNTGELFFGEGSRLTVL.

This clonotype has only a few counts. The chain recombines TRBV7-6 with TRBJ2-2, with 9 bases fitting TRBD2. After removal of 5 bases from V and 0 bases from J, the junction contained 10 bases not matched to a gene. CDR1 and CDR2 from the germline V gene are SGHVS and FNYEAQ. CDR3 length: 18 amino acids. This CDR3 is CASSRSLAGFANTGELFF. As DNA, the CDR3 is TGTGCCAGCAGCAGGAGTCTAGCGGGGTTCGCGAACACCGGGGAGCTGTTTTTT.

At least ten counts were recorded for this clonotype. The J gene is TRBJ1-3, the V gene TRBV20-1, with D possibly matching TRBD1 (6 bases). The length of the CDR3 is 14 residues. Germline V CDR1 and CDR2: DFQATT, SNEGSKA (reference sequence). Trimming removed 1 base from V and 2 bases from J, with 9 bases in between. CDR3: CSARGPGAGNTIYF. The CDR3 DNA is TGCAGTGCTAGAGGACCAGGGGCTGGAAACACCATATATTTT.

This clonotype was recorded a few times. The J gene is TRBJ1-6, the V gene TRBV6-5, with D perhaps TRBD1 (5 bases). Germline CDR1 MNHEY, CDR2 SVGAGI. V was clipped by 7 bases and J by 0 bases, with 16 bases between them. This CDR3 comprises 17 residues. As DNA, the CDR3 is TGTGCCAGCAAAAAGGCCAGGGCGACCTCCTATAATTCACCCCTCCACTTT. Amino acid sequence: CASKKARATSYNSPLHF.

This clonotype was seen ten or more times. The V call is TRBV5-1, the J call TRBJ2-2; D unclear. CDR1 and CDR2 (germline): SGHRS, YFSETQ. Trimming removed 0 bases at V and 4 bases at J, with 7 bases between. The CDR3 is made up of 14 amino acids. CDR3 sequence: CASSLVPGTGELFF. In DNA, the CDR3 is TGCGCCAGCAGCTTGGTGCCCGGCACCGGGGAGCTGTTTTTT.

The genes are TRBV5-1 and TRBJ1-1; TRBD1 might be the D (5 bases). CDR1 SGHRS and CDR2 YFSETQ come from the germline V gene. The CDR3 contains 14 residues. The ends were cut back, 6 bases at V and 1 base at J, with 13 bases in the middle. The CDR3: CASTNRGGNTEAFF. The CDR3, as DNA: TGCGCCAGCACCAACCGTGGGGGGAACACTGAAGCTTTCTTT.

V usage is TRBV9 and J usage is TRBJ1-1, with TRBD1 identical over 7 bases. Germline V gives CDR1 SGDLS, CDR2 YYNGEE. The CDR3 has 15 residues. The J segment lost 5 bases and the V segment lost 3 bases, leaving 10 bases of the junction unmatched. CDR3 loop: CASSAYRGEKTEAFF. The CDR3, as DNA: TGTGCCAGCAGCGCCTACAGGGGCGAGAAGACTGAAGCTTTCTTT.

This clonotype has a count of ten or more. V is TRBV10-3 and J is TRBJ1-1; tentatively, D is TRBD1 (5 bases). The V gene lost 2 bases and the J gene lost 5 bases, with 12 bases spanning the gap. The CDR3 has 14 amino acids. From germline, CDR1 is ENHRY and CDR2 SYGVKD. In nucleotides, the CDR3 is TGTGCCATCAGTGAGGGGGCCGGGCAGACTGAAGCTTTCTTT. It is translated as CAISEGAGQTEAFF.